These T cell receptor beta chains were read from a single sample in a study of response to subunit inactivated influenza vaccine. TCRdb re-analysed the RT-PCR reads in MiXCR, keeping a single row per CDR3 protein. The repertoire holds about half a million distinct CDR3 sequences, with approximately 10% as singletons. Sample: PBMCs from blood, taken more than 35 days after vaccination. These receptors were taken from a man aged 45-65 years who received an inactivated influenza vaccine. Both conserved end residues are part of each CDR3. The D gene is left open where the match is weak. The size entry is marked missing in some rows and otherwise reads once, few, many or a size class.

V gene	clone size	J gene	CDR3 length	D gene	CDR3 protein	CDR3 DNA
TRBV7-3	once	TRBJ2-2	16	-	CASSPDPDMNTGELFF	TGTGCCAGCAGCCCTGACCCAGACATGAACACCGGGGAGCTGTTTTTT
TRBV20-1	many	TRBJ2-5	11	-	CSASTQETQYF	TGCAGTGCTTCAACGCAAGAGACCCAGTACTTC
TRBV20-1	-	TRBJ2-5	12	-	CSASIKAETQYF	TGCAGTGCCAGTATCAAGGCTGAGACCCAGTACTTC
TRBV12-3/TRBV12-4	few	TRBJ1-6	16	TRBD1	CASSRTGDLYNSPLHF	TGTGCCAGCAGCCGGACAGGGGACCTCTATAATTCACCCCTCCACTTT
TRBV18	-	TRBJ2-3	20	-	CASSPPPPGLITRRTDTQYF	TGTGCCAGCTCACCACCACCGCCAGGCTTAATCACTAGGCGCACAGATACGCAGTATTTT
TRBV7-2	few	TRBJ2-5	15	TRBD2	CASSLLGLAKETQYF	TGTGCCAGCAGCCTACTAGGACTAGCGAAAGAGACCCAGTACTTC
TRBV7-2	-	TRBJ2-7	12	-	CASRPTVGEQYF	TGTGCCAGCAGACCCACTGTTGGGGAGCAGTACTTC
TRBV9	-	TRBJ2-3	16	TRBD2	CASSPLAGGTTDTQYF	TGTGCCAGCAGCCCCTTAGCGGGGGGGACCACAGATACGCAGTATTTT
TRBV6-5	-	TRBJ2-1	12	-	CASSPGPLEQFF	TGTGCCAGCAGCCCAGGGCCCCTAGAGCAGTTCTTC
TRBV7-8	few	TRBJ2-7	12	-	CASSPPEFEQYF	TGTGCCAGCAGCCCTCCCGAATTCGAGCAGTACTTC
TRBV14	-	TRBJ2-3	14	TRBD2	CASSQDASGGTQYF	TGTGCCAGCAGCCAAGATGCCAGCGGGGGAACGCAGTATTTT
TRBV5-1	many	TRBJ2-3	15	-	CASSLDVQSTDTQYF	TGCGCCAGCAGCTTGGATGTCCAGAGCACAGATACGCAGTATTTT
TRBV4-2	many	TRBJ2-7	16	-	CASSQEGTFGSYEQYF	TGTGCCAGCAGCCAGGAAGGGACATTTGGTTCCTACGAGCAGTACTTC
TRBV6-5	many	TRBJ2-1	17	-	CASSYVLLGSSYNEQFF	TGTGCCAGCAGTTACGTCTTGTTGGGGTCCTCCTACAATGAGCAGTTCTTC
TRBV4-3	-	TRBJ2-2	14	-	CASSQDYGRRELFF	TGCGCCAGCAGCCAAGATTACGGTCGCCGGGAGCTGTTTTTT
TRBV11-2	-	TRBJ2-1	13	-	CASSPLGTYEQFF	TGTGCCAGCAGCCCGCTGGGGACTTATGAGCAGTTCTTC
TRBV5-1	many	TRBJ2-3	16	TRBD1	CASSWSGQGGTDTQYF	TGCGCCAGCAGCTGGAGTGGACAGGGTGGCACAGATACGCAGTATTTT
TRBV6-2/TRBV6-3	few	TRBJ2-4	16	-	CASSGGPWGAKNIQYF	TGTGCCAGCAGCGGCGGACCTTGGGGCGCCAAAAACATTCAGTACTTC
TRBV12-3/TRBV12-4	many	TRBJ1-2	13	TRBD1	CASSVGTEYGYTF	TGTGCCAGCAGTGTAGGGACAGAGTATGGCTACACCTTC
TRBV4-3	many	TRBJ2-5	14	-	CASSQEAGQETQYF	TGCGCCAGCAGCCAAGAAGCAGGACAAGAGACCCAGTACTTC
TRBV11-2	few	TRBJ2-2	17	-	CASRGGFMTGRTGELFF	TGTGCCAGCAGGGGGGGGTTCATGACAGGGCGAACCGGGGAGCTGTTTTTT
TRBV4-1	-	TRBJ2-2	17	TRBD2	CASSQLYSGGAPGELFF	TGCGCCAGCAGCCAGCTTTATAGCGGGGGGGCCCCCGGGGAGCTGTTTTTT
TRBV2	-	TRBJ2-3	13	-	CASSDLSINTQYF	TGTGCCAGCAGTGATTTATCAATAAATACGCAGTATTTT
TRBV5-1	few	TRBJ2-3	15	-	CASSLALKRPDTQYF	TGCGCCAGCAGCTTGGCCCTCAAACGGCCAGATACGCAGTATTTT
TRBV7-9	-	TRBJ2-3	15	-	CASSYPWGRTDTQYF	TGTGCCAGCAGCTATCCCTGGGGACGGACAGATACGCAGTATTTT
TRBV4-2	-	TRBJ2-1	18	-	CASSQASYGESSYNEQFF	TGTGCCAGCAGCCAAGCGTCTTACGGGGAGAGCTCCTACAATGAGCAGTTCTTC
TRBV11-2	-	TRBJ2-1	18	-	CASSTRGGPAFMYNEQFF	TGTGCCAGCAGCACCCGCGGGGGCCCCGCCTTTATGTACAATGAGCAGTTCTTC
TRBV9	-	TRBJ2-1	14	-	CASSVEGRGDEQFF	TGTGCCAGCAGCGTAGAAGGCAGGGGCGATGAGCAGTTCTTC
TRBV12-3/TRBV12-4	-	TRBJ2-1	15	TRBD2	CASSFLAGSYNEQFF	TGTGCCAGCAGTTTTCTAGCGGGATCGTACAATGAGCAGTTCTTC
TRBV5-1	few	TRBJ2-1	16	TRBD2	CASSSESGREYNEQFF	TGCGCCAGCAGCTCCGAGAGCGGGAGGGAATACAATGAGCAGTTCTTC
TRBV7-3	-	TRBJ2-1	15	TRBD1	CASRSGTGGYNEQFF	TGTGCCAGCAGGAGCGGGACAGGGGGGTACAATGAGCAGTTCTTC
TRBV2	-	TRBJ1-5	16	TRBD1	CASGQGARGSNQPQHF	TGTGCCAGCGGACAGGGGGCAAGAGGTAGCAATCAGCCCCAGCATTTT
TRBV13	-	TRBJ1-2	15	TRBD1	CASSLVAGGGYGYTF	TGTGCCAGCAGCTTAGTGGCAGGGGGTGGCTATGGCTACACCTTC
TRBV13	many	TRBJ2-3	15	TRBD1	CASSLNRGRTDTQYF	TGTGCCAGCAGCTTAAACAGGGGAAGAACAGATACGCAGTATTTT
TRBV12-3/TRBV12-4	few	TRBJ1-5	15	-	CASSTGNLGNQPQHF	TGTGCCAGCAGTACAGGGAATCTTGGCAATCAGCCCCAGCATTTT
TRBV13	once	TRBJ1-1	15	-	CASSTGGARNTEAFF	TGTGCCAGCAGCACTGGTGGGGCAAGAAACACTGAAGCTTTCTTT
TRBV5-1	few	TRBJ2-6	18	-	CASSLVPGLSSGANVLTF	TGCGCCAGCAGCTTGGTGCCAGGGTTAAGCTCTGGGGCCAACGTCCTGACTTTC
TRBV6-1	-	TRBJ1-5	15	-	CASSPSRGVDQPQHF	TGTGCCAGCAGTCCGTCACGGGGGGTGGATCAGCCCCAGCATTTT
TRBV4-1	many	TRBJ2-3	14	-	CASSQAIPPDTQYF	TGCGCCAGCAGCCAGGCAATACCCCCAGATACGCAGTATTTT
TRBV20-1	few	TRBJ2-1	16	TRBD2	CIGRGRTSGSYNEQFF	TGCATCGGTAGGGGCCGGACTAGCGGGAGCTACAATGAGCAGTTCTTC